What follows are 30 T cell receptor beta chains derived from one specimen sequenced in a study of shared clonotypes between healthy human individuals. The data were produced by immunoSEQ multiplex PCR, yet TCRdb's version contains in-frame clones alone and is incomplete. The data contain 650,000 to 700,000 clones, about 90% of them singletons. Sequencing was carried out using memory CD8+ T cells from PBMCs. Subset: CD45RO+ cells pooled with CCR7-negative TemRA cells. These receptors all stem from a man between 18 and 29 years old in good health. Some clones in this sample may be carry-over from other donors' samples.

The chain joins TRBV25-1 to TRBJ1-1; D is undetermined. This CDR3 contains 12 residues. V shed 6 bases and J shed 4 bases, with 9 bases lying between them. The germline CDR1 and CDR2 sequences are MGHDK and SYGVNS. The CDR3 nucleotides are TGTGCCAGCAGGGGAGGAGGCACTGAAGCTTTCTTT. Encoded protein: CASRGGGTEAFF. Filled out from reference TRBV25-1 and TRBJ1-1, the complete variable domain reads EADIYQTPRYLVIGTGKKITLECSQTMGHDKMYWYQQDPGMELHLIHYSYGVNSTEKGDLSSESTVSRIRTEHFPLTLESARPSHTSQYLCASRGGGTEAFFGQGTRLTVV.

This chain joins TRBV27 and TRBJ1-1; D not resolved. This CDR3 contains 14 residues. Germline values: CDR1 MNHEY, CDR2 SMNVEV (reference sequence). V was pared by 0 bases and J by 2 bases, with 7 bases between. The CDR3 DNA reads as TGTGCCAGCAGTTTATCCGGGATAAACACTGAAGCTTTCTTT. Encoded protein: CASSLSGINTEAFF.

This chain uses TRBV2 with TRBJ2-5; TRBD2 matches 7 bases. Germline values: CDR1 SNHLY, CDR2 FYNNEI. The CDR3 runs 15 residues. Trimming cost V 3 bases and J 4 bases; bases outside gene matches: 8. The CDR3 DNA reads as TGTGCCAGCAGTGATATTTCCGCGGGAGTAGAGACCCAGTACTTC. It is translated as CASSDISAGVETQYF.

The CDR3 DNA reads as TGTGCCAGCAGAGTCGAGGCGGCAAACACTGAAGCTTTCTTT. This translates into CASRVEAANTEAFF. The rearrangement uses TRBV28 and TRBJ1-1; no clear D. Trimming removed 6 bases from V and 2 bases from J, with 13 bases in between. Germline CDR1 reads MDHEN; CDR2 reads SYDVKM. This CDR3 has 14 residues. The full variable domain, its missing parts supplied by reference TRBV28 and TRBJ1-1, is DVKVTQSSRYLVKRTGEKVFLECVQDMDHENMFWYRQDPGLGLRLIYFSYDVKMKEKGDIPEGYSVSREKKERFSLILESASTNQTSMYLCASRVEAANTEAFFGQGTRLTVV.

This clone was counted a single time. The chain links TRBV5-4 to TRBJ1-2, with unresolved D. The V gene's germline CDR1 is SGHNT and CDR2 YYREEE (reference sequence). This CDR3 has 13 residues. V was cut by 3 bases and J by 13 bases, with 19 bases left in between. CDR3 DNA: TGTGCCAGCAGCTATAACGCCGGCCGGGGTTCCACCTTC. Translated: CASSYNAGRGSTF.

V is TRBV5-4 and J is TRBJ2-2; D is ambiguous. The V end was cut by 1 base, the J end by 2 bases, with 0 bases between. CDR1 SGHNT and CDR2 YYREEE come from the germline V gene (reference sequence). CDR3 length: 12 residues. The CDR3 DNA is TGTGCCAGCAGCTTGAACACCGGGGAGCTGTTTTTT. This sequence encodes CASSLNTGELFF.

J is TRBJ1-1 and V is TRBV6-1, with 7 positions matching TRBD1. Germline V lookup: CDR1 MNHNS, CDR2 SASEGT. The trim removed 8 bases at V and 7 bases at J, leaving 10 bases unmatched. There are 13 residues in the CDR3. The CDR3 loop reads CASGIGTVIEAFF. The CDR3 bases are TGTGCCAGCGGAATCGGGACAGTCATTGAAGCTTTCTTT.

V is TRBV5-1 and J is TRBJ2-2; 10 bases fit TRBD2. The length of the CDR3 is 16 residues. Per the germline V gene, CDR1 is SGHRS and CDR2 is YFSETQ. After removal of 4 bases from V and 6 bases from J, the junction contained 9 bases not matched to a gene. DNA of the CDR3: TGCGCCAGCAGCGTTTCTCTAGCGGGAGCTTCCGGGGAGCTGTTTTTT. Amino acid sequence: CASSVSLAGASGELFF.

The J gene is TRBJ2-5, the V gene TRBV7-3; D possibly matches TRBD1 or TRBD2 (5 bases each). Germline V gives CDR1 SGHTA, CDR2 FQGTGA. The CDR3 has 17 residues. V gave up 4 bases and J gave up 1 base, with 19 bases separating them. The CDR3 reads CASSSLPGGSSQETQYF. CDR3 DNA sequence: TGTGCCAGCAGCTCCCTCCCTGGGGGATCGTCCCAAGAGACCCAGTACTTC.

The chain uses TRBV6-5 and TRBJ1-5, with D possibly being TRBD1 (6 bases). V lost 8 bases and J 0 bases, leaving 14 bases between the germline ends. The CDR3 has 15 amino acids. From germline, CDR1 is MNHEY and CDR2 SVGAGI. This CDR3 is CASLDRPTSNQPQHF. CDR3 DNA: TGTGCCAGCCTGGACAGACCAACTAGCAATCAGCCCCAGCATTTT.

The chain recombines TRBV27 with TRBJ2-1, with TRBD1 matching over 8 bases. CDR1 is MNHEY and CDR2 is SMNVEV in the germline V gene (reference sequence). There are 14 residues in the CDR3. V lost 4 bases and J lost 8; bases outside the gene matches: 7. This CDR3 reads CASSSWTGSYEQFF. DNA of the CDR3: TGTGCCAGCAGTTCCTGGACAGGGTCGTATGAGCAGTTCTTC.

V and J are TRBV5-1 and TRBJ1-3; TRBD1 might be the D (6 bases). Germline V CDR1 and CDR2: SGHRS, YFSETQ. V lost 6 bases and J 5 bases, leaving 18 bases between the germline ends. The CDR3 is 15 amino acids. The CDR3 coding sequence is TGCGCCAGCATCATAAGGACAGAGGGAAGAAACACCATATATTTT. Protein sequence: CASIIRTEGRNTIYF.

V is TRBV4-3 and J is TRBJ2-7; 10 bases match TRBD1. The CDR3 has 15 amino acids. V trimming: 1 base; J trimming: 7 bases; junction bases outside the gene matches: 7. Germline V gives CDR1 LGHNA, CDR2 YSLEER. The CDR3 region is CASSQGTGTGVEQYF. Here the CDR3 DNA reads TGCGCCAGCAGCCAAGGGACCGGGACAGGGGTTGAGCAGTACTTC.

This chain links TRBV5-5 with TRBJ1-2, with 8 bases lining up with TRBD1. J lost 7 bases, V lost 7 bases, and 18 bases had no gene match. The length of the CDR3 is 16 residues. Germline V CDR1 and CDR2: SGHKS, YYEKEE (reference sequence). Written as DNA, the CDR3 is TGTGCCAGCTACTCCCGCAGGGGGCACCCCCCAGGTGGCTACACCTTC. Translated: CASYSRRGHPPGGYTF.

V usage is TRBV6-5 and J usage is TRBJ2-3; 9 bases agree with TRBD1. CDR1 and CDR2 from the germline V gene are MNHEY and SVGAGI. CDR3 length: 16 amino acids. V lost 0 bases and J lost 7; bases outside the gene matches: 8. CDR3 in amino acids: CASSYSPGQGLNTQYF. The CDR3 DNA reads TGTGCCAGCAGTTACTCACCGGGACAGGGACTCAATACGCAGTATTTT.

V usage is TRBV7-9 and J usage is TRBJ1-1; D is possibly TRBD1 (5 bases). The germline CDR1 and CDR2 sequences are SEHNR and FQNEAQ (reference sequence). V lost 5 bases and J lost 1, with 17 bases in between. The CDR3 consists of 16 residues. CDR3 bases: TGTGCCAGCAGCCCTCATGGGGAGGGACCGAACACTGAAGCTTTCTTT. This encodes CASSPHGEGPNTEAFF.

The J gene is TRBJ1-5, the V gene TRBV7-9; perhaps TRBD1 as D (6 bases). The V and J ends lost 3 bases and 5 bases respectively, with 11 bases between them. The CDR3 is 14 amino acids. Germline-derived CDR1 and CDR2 are SEHNR and FQNEAQ (reference sequence). The CDR3 nucleotides are TGTGCCAGCAGCTTCCCAGGGGCTTATCAGCCCCAGCATTTT. Translating gives CASSFPGAYQPQHF.

The rearrangement joins TRBV5-1 to TRBJ2-3; D gene uncertain. Germline CDR1 is SGHRS and CDR2 is YFSETQ. V gave up 0 bases and J gave up 0 bases, with 11 bases separating them. The CDR3 has 16 amino acids. This chain's CDR3 is CASSLVGTPSTDTQYF. The CDR3 DNA reads TGCGCCAGCAGCTTGGTAGGCACTCCTAGCACAGATACGCAGTATTTT.

Points on this clone: Other DNA sequences in this sample translate to the same CDR3. The chain links TRBV5-1 to TRBJ2-7, with D perhaps assigned TRBD1 or TRBD2 (5 bases each). The ends were cut back, 2 bases at V and 4 bases at J, with 13 bases in the middle. Germline CDR1 reads SGHRS; CDR2 reads YFSETQ. The CDR3 runs to 14 residues. The CDR3 region has the DNA TGCGCCAGCAGCTTCCGGGACGGATCATACGAGCAGTACTTC. Translated: CASSFRDGSYEQYF.

V and J are TRBV28 and TRBJ2-2; D gene ambiguous. This CDR3 is 12 amino acids long. Per germline, CDR1 MDHEN and CDR2 SYDVKM. The V gene lost 6 bases and the J gene lost 5 bases, with 7 bases spanning the gap. For the CDR3, the DNA is TGTGCCAGCAGCACAGAGACCGGGGAGCTGTTTTTT. It codes for CASSTETGELFF.

This rearrangement joins TRBV28 to TRBJ2-7; the D gene is possibly TRBD1 (6 bases). The CDR3 sequence is 13 residues long. Trimming stripped 6 bases from V and 2 bases from J, with 11 bases between. CDR1 and CDR2 from the germline V gene are MDHEN and SYDVKM. CDR3 nucleotides: TGTGCCAGCAGACTGACAGGTGCCTACGAGCAGTACTTC. Translation gives CASRLTGAYEQYF.

J is TRBJ2-1 and V is TRBV5-4; D is unresolved. CDR1 SGHNT and CDR2 YYREEE come from the germline V gene (reference sequence). The CDR3 covers 12 residues. Trimming cost V 1 base and J 8 bases, with 7 bases left between them. The CDR3 nucleotides are TGTGCCAGCAGCTTGAGGAGCGATGAGCAGTTCTTC. Translation: CASSLRSDEQFF.

The chain has TRBV7-9 and TRBJ2-1; the D is unclear. The CDR3 spans 11 residues. Germline V gene sequence: CDR1 SEHNR, CDR2 FQNEAQ (reference sequence). The V gene lost 5 bases and the J gene lost 6 bases, with 5 bases spanning the gap. CDR3 coding DNA: TGTGCCAGCAGCCCGGGCAATGAGCAGTTCTTC. This sequence encodes CASSPGNEQFF.

The rearrangement links TRBV29-1 to TRBJ2-1, with TRBD1 matching over 12 bases. Germline V gives CDR1 SQVTM, CDR2 ANQGSEA. The CDR3 is 13 amino acids. Trimming cost V 5 bases and J 7 bases; bases outside gene matches: 3. For the CDR3, the DNA is TGCAGCGTTCCGGGACAGGGGGCGAATGAGCAGTTCTTC. It translates to CSVPGQGANEQFF.

This clone was seen only a few times. The genes are TRBV7-9 and TRBJ2-1; 8 bases fit TRBD2. V lost 5 bases to trimming and J lost 3 bases; unmatched junction nucleotides: 9. The CDR3 totals 16 residues. From germline, CDR1 is SEHNR and CDR2 FQNEAQ (reference sequence). Here the CDR3 DNA reads TGTGCCAGCAGCCCAAAAGCGGGAGCTCACTACAATGAGCAGTTCTTC. This encodes CASSPKAGAHYNEQFF.

The chain carries TRBV7-6 and TRBJ2-7; 9 positions match TRBD2. Germline V gene lookup returns CDR1 SGHVS and CDR2 FNYEAQ. The V and J ends lost 0 bases and 3 bases, in that order; junction bases with no gene match: 9. The CDR3 sequence is 17 residues long. The CDR3 DNA follows: TGTGCCAGCAGCTTAGCGCCGGCTAGCGGGACGATCTACGAGCAGTACTTC. As protein: CASSLAPASGTIYEQYF. Supplemented by reference TRBV7-6 and TRBJ2-7, the full variable domain reads GAGVSQSPRYKVTKRGQDVALRCDPISGHVSLYWYRQALGQGPEFLTYFNYEAQQDKSGLPNDRFSAERPEGSISTLTIQRTEQRDSAMYRCASSLAPASGTIYEQYFGPGTRLTVT.

J is TRBJ2-3 and V is TRBV28; D might be TRBD2 (5 bases). Deletions cut 3 bases from V and 8 bases from J, with 15 bases between. This CDR3 contains 14 residues. Germline CDR1 reads MDHEN; CDR2 reads SYDVKM. The CDR3 DNA reads as TGTGCCAGCAGTTTTCCCCGGGGTAGTCCTACGCAGTATTTT. Translation gives CASSFPRGSPTQYF.

This clone was recorded once. The V gene is TRBV5-6, the J gene TRBJ2-3, with 10 bases fitting TRBD1. Germline V gene sequence: CDR1 SGHDT, CDR2 YYEEEE. CDR3 length: 17 amino acids. The trim removed 2 bases at V and 4 bases at J, leaving 10 bases unmatched. CDR3 nucleotides: TGTGCCAGCAGCTTATGGAGGAACGGACAGGGGGCAGATACGCAGTATTTT. Translated: CASSLWRNGQGADTQYF.

The rearrangement uses TRBV5-6 and TRBJ2-7; D gene uncertain. CDR3 length: 14 amino acids. Germline CDR1 and CDR2: SGHDT and YYEEEE. The germline V and J ends were trimmed by 4 bases and 0 bases, with 11 bases remaining between them. DNA of the CDR3: TGTGCCAGCAGCCAGGTAGGGTCCTCCTACGAGCAGTACTTC. Translated, it gives CASSQVGSSYEQYF.

This rearrangement joins TRBV7-9 to TRBJ1-1; D uncertain. Trimming stripped 2 bases from V and 2 bases from J, with 6 bases between. Per the germline V gene, CDR1 is SEHNR and CDR2 is FQNEAQ (reference sequence). The CDR3 covers 13 residues. CDR3 protein: CASSLTSNTEAFF. CDR3 DNA: TGTGCCAGCAGCTTAACCAGTAACACTGAAGCTTTCTTT.